The text below deals with one TCR beta chain. This entry comes from a study of blood T cell repertoires in COVID-19. Study-level information: There were acute and convalescent COVID-19 samples, and they came from the United States, Italy and Spain. The cDNA or gDNA used as material had been derived from T cells, B-cell-depleted T cells, or PBMCs.

How the authors handled the data: Reference gene primers were amplified, and this amplification served to estimate nucleated cell counts. Measured with immunoSEQ multiplex PCR; TCRdb has only the in-frame clones, and not every one. The V and J calls and clone size are taken from that table; D and trimming were inferred from the DNA. The sample has fewer than 250,000 clones, roughly nine tenths seen once. V was trimmed by 5 bases and J by 2 bases, leaving 12 bases between them. The CDR3 length is 14 residues. Germline V gene lookup returns CDR1 MGHRA and CDR2 YSYEKL. What was sequenced was peripheral blood. This receptor was taken from a man between 40 and 49 years old with acute or convalescent COVID-19. The chain links TRBV4-1 to TRBJ2-5; tentative D call: TRBD2 (6 bases). The CDR3 bases are TGCGCCAGCAGCTCCCCGGGACTTCAAGAGACCCAGTACTTC. It is translated as CASSSPGLQETQYF.